A single sample is the source of the 18 T cell receptor beta chains below, sequenced in a study of blood T cell repertoires in COVID-19. This table comes from immunoSEQ multiplex PCR, and its TCRdb copy is limited to in-frame clones, with some not included. This table has about 490,000 clones, over 75% appearing once. The sample consisted of peripheral blood. The receptors here all came from a human donor in a cohort sampled during active COVID-19.

The CDR3 DNA reads as TGTGCCAGTAGTATCCAAGTCGCGAGCGATGGCTACACCTTC. This sequence encodes CASSIQVASDGYTF. The chain joins TRBV19 to TRBJ1-2; D gene uncertain. From germline, CDR1 is LNHDA and CDR2 SQIVND (reference sequence). The CDR3 consists of 14 residues. The V gene lost 3 bases and the J gene lost 6 bases, with 14 bases spanning the gap.

V and J are TRBV28 and TRBJ1-2; the match to TRBD1 covers 8 bases. The CDR3 is 15 residues long. The V gene end was trimmed by 6 bases and the J gene end by 1 base; junction bases not matched to a gene: 7. Per the germline V gene, CDR1 is MDHEN and CDR2 is SYDVKM. CDR3 DNA: TGTGCCAGCAGGCGATCGGGACAGGTTAACTATGGCTACACCTTC. As protein: CASRRSGQVNYGYTF.

The rearrangement links TRBV6-5 to TRBJ2-5, with a possible D match to TRBD1 (6 bases). V lost 0 bases, J lost 5 bases, and 13 bases lay in between. The CDR3 contains 15 residues. Germline CDR1 and CDR2: MNHEY and SVGAGI. This CDR3 is CASSYSRTARETQYF. DNA for the CDR3: TGTGCCAGCAGTTACTCTAGGACAGCCCGGGAGACCCAGTACTTC.

The chain joins TRBV5-5 to TRBJ1-4, with TRBD1 matching 8 bases. After removal of 1 base from V and 3 bases from J, the junction contained 2 bases not matched to a gene. Germline CDR1 is SGHKS and CDR2 is YYEKEE (reference sequence). This CDR3 has 15 residues. The CDR3 coding sequence is TGTGCCAGCAGCTTGTGGACAGGGTCTAATGAAAAACTGTTTTTT. Protein product: CASSLWTGSNEKLFF.

V is TRBV2 and J is TRBJ1-2; possible D gene TRBD1, 5 bases. Per the germline V gene, CDR1 is SNHLY and CDR2 is FYNNEI. The CDR3 has 15 amino acids. The V and J ends lost 7 bases and 1 base respectively, with 16 bases between them. This CDR3 reads CASTSGGPLNYGYTF. The CDR3 DNA follows: TGTGCCAGCACGAGCGGGGGTCCCCTTAACTATGGCTACACCTTC.

The chain uses TRBV28 and TRBJ1-2; 10 bases fit TRBD1. CDR3 length equals 15 residues. Trimming cost V 6 bases and J 4 bases; bases outside gene matches: 8. Germline CDR1 reads MDHEN; CDR2 reads SYDVKM. Here the CDR3 reads CASSFRDRGSYGYTF. CDR3 DNA: TGTGCCAGCAGCTTTCGGGACAGGGGATCCTATGGCTACACCTTC.

The chain combines TRBV5-4 with TRBJ1-1; TRBD1 matches at 8 bases. CDR1 is SGHNT and CDR2 is YYREEE in the germline V gene (reference sequence). Losses at the gene ends were 3 bases for V and 8 bases for J; bases not matched to a gene: 9. The CDR3 contains 14 residues. This CDR3 reads CASSWRAQGEEAFF. The DNA of the CDR3 is TGTGCCAGCAGCTGGAGGGCACAGGGGGAAGAAGCTTTCTTT.

This clone has more than one count but fewer than ten. The rearrangement links TRBV5-4 to TRBJ2-2; D not resolved. The V gene's germline CDR1 is SGHNT and CDR2 YYREEE (reference sequence). The CDR3 sequence is 16 residues long. V was trimmed by 4 bases and J by 2 bases, leaving 15 bases between them. CDR3 amino acids: CASSPPSGYNTGELFF. DNA for the CDR3: TGTGCCAGCAGCCCACCTTCGGGTTATAACACCGGGGAGCTGTTTTTT.

V and J are TRBV3-1 (or the pseudogene TRBV3-2) and TRBJ1-5; TRBD1 agrees at 12 bases. Germline loops: CDR1 LGHDT, CDR2 YNNKEL (reference sequence). The CDR3 length is 16 residues. The J segment lost 7 bases and the V segment lost 3 bases, leaving 7 bases of the junction unmatched. The CDR3 DNA sequence: TGTGCCAGCAGCCAGTCTGGGACAGGGGGCGGGCAGCCCCAGCATTTT. Encoded protein: CASSQSGTGGGQPQHF.

The chain couples TRBV5-1 to TRBJ1-4; D gene uncertain. The CDR3 sequence is 14 residues long. The germline gives CDR1 SGHRS, CDR2 YFSETQ. V was clipped by 1 base and J by 2 bases, with 6 bases between them. This CDR3 reads CASSLTPTNEKLFF. The CDR3 nucleotides read TGCGCCAGCAGCTTGACACCTACTAATGAAAAACTGTTTTTT.

The CDR3 region is CASSRSGTGFPNTGELFF. Written as DNA, the CDR3 is TGTGCCAGCAGCCGATCCGGGACAGGGTTTCCGAACACCGGGGAGCTGTTTTTT. V gene TRBV6-6 combines with J gene TRBJ2-2; 9 bases match TRBD1. From germline, CDR1 is MNHNY and CDR2 SVGAGI (reference sequence). V lost 6 bases, J lost 0 bases, and 11 bases stayed unmatched. CDR3 length: 18 amino acids.

This clone showed up just once. The chain carries TRBV7-2 and TRBJ2-5; TRBD1 aligns across 10 bases. This CDR3 contains 14 residues. Germline V gene data show CDR1 as SGHTA and CDR2 as FQGNSA. Losses at the gene ends were 7 bases for V and 5 bases for J; bases not matched to a gene: 7. The CDR3 here is CASTLDRGQETQYF. In DNA form, the CDR3 reads TGTGCCAGCACCCTCGACAGGGGGCAGGAGACCCAGTACTTC.

Comment on this clone: Other DNA sequences from this sample encode an identical CDR3 as well. This chain uses TRBV5-6 with TRBJ1-2; the match to TRBD1 covers 7 bases. This CDR3 has 13 residues. CDR1 SGHDT and CDR2 YYEEEE come from the germline V gene. Trimming at V came to 4 bases and at J to 2 bases, leaving 2 bases not matched to a gene. CDR3 bases: TGTGCCAGCAGCCCGACAGGGAACTATGGCTACACCTTC. It yields the protein CASSPTGNYGYTF. Variable domain in full (rest from reference TRBV5-6 and TRBJ1-2): DAGVTQSPTHLIKTRGQQVTLRCSPKSGHDTVSWYQQALGQGPQFIFQYYEEEERQRGNFPDRFSGHQFPNYSSELNVNALLLGDSALYLCASSPTGNYGYTFGSGTRLTVV.

There are a few counts of this clone. This chain links TRBV7-8 with TRBJ1-1; 7 positions agree with TRBD1. The CDR3 extends over 13 amino acids. Germline trimming cut 5 bases from V and 5 bases from J; bases unmatched to any gene: 5. Germline CDR1 SGHVS, CDR2 FQNEAQ. CDR3 nucleotide sequence: TGTGCCAGCAGCCTGAACAGGGGAACTGAAGCTTTCTTT. This codes for CASSLNRGTEAFF.

This clone has a single count. The V and J genes are TRBV7-8 and TRBJ2-2, with a tentative D call TRBD2 (7 bases). Germline-derived CDR1 and CDR2 are SGHVS and FQNEAQ. V was pared by 3 bases and J by 5 bases, with 13 bases between. This CDR3 has 15 residues. In DNA form, the CDR3 reads TGTGCCAGCAGCTTTCTTCGGGGGGCAACCGGGGAGCTGTTTTTT. Amino acid sequence: CASSFLRGATGELFF.

The rearrangement uses TRBV7-3 and TRBJ1-2, with D unresolved. There are 12 residues in the CDR3. V lost 11 bases, J lost 0 bases, and 10 bases lay in between. Germline values: CDR1 SGHTA, CDR2 FQGTGA. The CDR3 region is CAVGGSNYGYTF. In DNA, the CDR3 is TGTGCCGTGGGAGGGTCTAACTATGGCTACACCTTC.

The chain employs TRBV6-2 or TRBV6-3 and TRBJ2-7; TRBD2 matches at 10 bases. The germline gives CDR1 MNHEY, CDR2 SVGEGT. V lost 6 bases, J lost 7 bases, and 9 bases stayed unmatched. The CDR3 extends over 14 amino acids. This CDR3 is CASSLSGRAGEQYF. CDR3 DNA sequence: TGTGCCAGCAGCCTAAGCGGGAGGGCCGGGGAGCAGTACTTC.

The gene calls are TRBV9 and TRBJ2-1; D is undetermined. The CDR3 runs 12 residues. Per the germline V gene, CDR1 is SGDLS and CDR2 is YYNGEE. V shed 3 bases and J shed 10 bases, with 11 bases lying between them. The DNA for the CDR3 is TGTGCCAGCAGCGCTCCGGTCGGGGAGCAGTTCTTC. Its translation is CASSAPVGEQFF.